This TCR beta chain was found in a study of T cells expressing NK-cell markers. Making the TCR beta cDNA relied on 5'RACE template switching with UMIs. TCRdb reprocessed the 5' RACE reads, keeping one entry per CDR3 protein, no DNA. Recorded for this sample: 150,000 to 160,000 distinct CDR3 sequences. CDR3 length: 12 amino acids. Germline V CDR1 and CDR2: SGHNT, YENEEA. Source material: blood T cells: a sorted CD56 or NKG2C T cell subset, CD4+ or CD8+ T cells, or bulk PBMC T cells (not recorded which). This chain links TRBV11-3 with TRBJ2-1. The receptor was derived from a woman between 50 and 59 years old in good health. The CDR3 region is CASSSRAREQFF.